The 9 T cell receptor beta chains below were found in one sample sequenced in a study of identical twins. TCRdb called the 5' RACE reads again in MiXCR, with one record for every CDR3 protein. The data contain 1.5 million to 2 million distinct CDR3 sequences, roughly a third of them singletons. Sequenced sample: cord blood. Receptors were obtained from a newborn girl in good health.

This chain links TRBV20-1 with TRBJ2-3; D is unclear. This CDR3 has 18 residues. Trimming cost V 0 bases and J 2 bases, with 21 bases left between them. Germline V CDR1 and CDR2: DFQATT, SNEGSKA (reference sequence). The CDR3 nucleotides are TGCAGTGCTAGAGATAGATTGGGCCCCCGGCGGTACACAGATACGCAGTATTTT. Protein sequence: CSARDRLGPRRYTDTQYF.

This clonotype appeared a few times. The CDR3 DNA sequence: TGTGCCAGCAGCTCAACCATTATAAGGACAGGCAACAATGAGCAGTTCTTC. Protein sequence: CASSSTIIRTGNNEQFF. The V and J genes are TRBV7-6 and TRBJ2-1; 7 nucleotides agree with TRBD1. The CDR3 extends over 17 amino acids. Germline assignment: CDR1 SGHVS and CDR2 FNYEAQ. Unmatched junction bases numbered 14, after V lost 4 bases and J lost 5 bases.

This clonotype was detected only a few times. V and J are TRBV6-1 and TRBJ1-4, with D tentatively TRBD1 (6 bases). Germline CDR1 and CDR2: MNHNS and SASEGT. This CDR3 comprises 14 residues. V gave up 7 bases and J gave up 4 bases, with 13 bases separating them. CDR3 sequence: CASTKDRINEKLFF. The DNA of the CDR3 is TGTGCCAGCACCAAAGACAGGATTAATGAAAAACTGTTTTTT.

With regard to this clonotype: In this CDR3 the conserved last residue, phenylalanine or tryptophan, is missing, so a read error is likely. The chain joins TRBV20-1 to TRBJ1-1; D gene uncertain. V was pared by 2 bases and J by 6 bases, with 13 bases between. The length of the CDR3 is 13 residues. The germline CDR1 and CDR2 sequences are DFQATT and SNEGSKA (reference sequence). The CDR3 here is CSARSQVKPEAFY. Written as DNA, the CDR3 is TGCAGTGCTAGAAGTCAGGTGAAACCTGAAGCTTTCTAT.

This rearrangement joins TRBV5-1 to TRBJ2-7; TRBD1 is a possible D gene (6 bases). Germline CDR1 and CDR2: SGHRS and YFSETQ. CDR3 length equals 16 residues. The V end lost 1 base, the J end lost 9 bases, and 23 bases lay between the germline ends. CDR3 sequence reads: CASSLKRLGQRDTQYF. The CDR3 bases are TGCGCCAGCAGCTTGAAACGGCTAGGACAGAGAGATACGCAGTACTTC. The whole variable domain, filled in from reference TRBV5-1 and TRBJ2-7, reads KAGVTQTPRYLIKTRGQQVTLSCSPISGHRSVSWYQQTPGQGLQFLFEYFSETQRNKGNFPGRFSGRQFSNSRSEMNVSTLELGDSALYLCASSLKRLGQRDTQYFGPGTRLTVT.

In its sample, this clonotype was seen once. The V call is TRBV7-7, the J call TRBJ2-1; D remains ambiguous. This CDR3 contains 13 residues. V was clipped by 1 base and J by 10 bases, with 11 bases between them. Germline V gene sequence: CDR1 SSHAT, CDR2 FNYEAQ (reference sequence). The DNA of the CDR3 is TGTGCCAGCAGCTTAGTCCCTATGGGCGAGCAGTTCTTC. Its translation: CASSLVPMGEQFF.

This chain uses TRBV15 with TRBJ2-7; the D call may be TRBD1 or TRBD2 (7 bases each). The CDR3 spans 16 residues. Deletions cut 4 bases from V and 2 bases from J, with 18 bases between. Germline V gives CDR1 LNHNV, CDR2 YYDKDF (reference sequence). CDR3 sequence reads: CATSTPGGQGAYEQYF. In DNA form, the CDR3 reads TGTGCCACCAGCACCCCGGGGGGCCAGGGGGCCTACGAGCAGTACTTC.

The sample holds a few counts of this clonotype. The chain employs TRBV6-2 or TRBV6-3 and TRBJ2-5; D uncertain. CDR1 MNHEY and CDR2 SVGEGT come from the germline V gene. This CDR3 has 14 amino acids. Between the trimmed V and J ends, which lost 6 bases and 0 bases, there was a span of 11 bases. The CDR3 DNA reads as TGTGCCAGCAGCCCCACTTTGTACCAAGAGACCCAGTACTTC. Translation: CASSPTLYQETQYF.

V usage is TRBV20-1 and J usage is TRBJ2-1; 8 positions agree with TRBD2. Germline lookup yields CDR1 DFQATT and CDR2 SNEGSKA (reference sequence). The J segment lost 8 bases and the V segment lost 3 bases, leaving 15 bases of the junction unmatched. There are 16 residues in the CDR3. The CDR3 DNA is TGCAGTGCTAGGGGACACGTCGGGGGGGCCAGGGATGAGCAGTTCTTC. Translating it yields CSARGHVGGARDEQFF.